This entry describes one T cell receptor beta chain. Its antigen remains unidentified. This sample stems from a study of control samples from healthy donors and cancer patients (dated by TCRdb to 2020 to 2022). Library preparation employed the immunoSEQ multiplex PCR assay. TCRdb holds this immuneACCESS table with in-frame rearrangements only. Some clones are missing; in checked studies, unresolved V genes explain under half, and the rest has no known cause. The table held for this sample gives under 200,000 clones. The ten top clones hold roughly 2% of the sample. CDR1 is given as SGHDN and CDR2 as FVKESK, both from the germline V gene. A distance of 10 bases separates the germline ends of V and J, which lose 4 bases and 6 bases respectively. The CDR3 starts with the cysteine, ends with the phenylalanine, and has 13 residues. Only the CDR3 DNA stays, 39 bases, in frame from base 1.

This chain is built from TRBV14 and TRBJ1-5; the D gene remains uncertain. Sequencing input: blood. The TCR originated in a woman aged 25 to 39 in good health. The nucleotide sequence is TGTGCCAGCAGCCCGTCCTGGGGTCAGCCCCAGCATTTT. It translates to CASSPSWGQPQHF.